A selection of T cell receptor beta chains follows, all from one sample in a study of blood T cell repertoires in COVID-19. Measured with immunoSEQ multiplex PCR; TCRdb has only the in-frame clones, and not every one. The sample has some 73,000 clones; approximately 83% are singletons. The specimen was peripheral blood. These receptors were collected from a woman aged 55 to 70 with acute or convalescent COVID-19. Both conserved end residues are part of each CDR3. The order of the fields is clone size, D gene, V gene, J gene, CDR3 protein, CDR3 DNA. The D gene is left open where the match is weak. The size entry is marked missing in some rows and otherwise reads once, few, many or a size class.

>once|NA|TRBV5-1|TRBJ1-2
CASSVDGDYGYTF
TGCGCCAGCAGCGTAGACGGAGACTATGGCTACACCTTC
>NA|TRBD2|TRBV19|TRBJ2-7
CASSTYYGTSETYEQYF
TGTGCCAGTAGTACGTACTACGGGACTAGCGAAACCTACGAGCAGTACTTC
>medium-sized|TRBD2|TRBV9|TRBJ2-1
CASSVGSSGGNEQFF
TGTGCCAGCAGCGTAGGCTCTAGCGGGGGGAATGAGCAGTTCTTC
>NA|NA|TRBV10-3|TRBJ1-3
CAISEGQGSGNTIYF
TGTGCCATCAGTGAGGGCCAGGGTAGCGGAAACACCATATATTTT
>NA|TRBD1|TRBV5-1|TRBJ1-2
CASSEGQGDYGYTF
TGCGCCAGCAGCGAGGGACAGGGGGACTATGGCTACACCTTC
>NA|TRBD2|TRBV3-1/TRBV3-2|TRBJ2-3
CASSIDRGLAGGTQYF
TGTGCCAGCAGCATCGACAGGGGACTAGCGGGAGGTACGCAGTATTTT
>NA|NA|TRBV3-1/TRBV3-2|TRBJ1-1
CASSQGRTRSAFF
TGTGCCAGCAGCCAAGGGAGAACTAGGAGCGCTTTCTTT
>NA|NA|TRBV3-1/TRBV3-2|TRBJ1-1
CASSQGDRSEAFF
TGTGCCAGCAGCCAAGGAGACAGGTCGGAGGCTTTCTTT
>NA|TRBD1|TRBV5-5|TRBJ2-7
CASSFTGASYEQYF
TGTGCCAGCAGCTTCACAGGGGCCTCCTACGAGCAGTACTTC
>NA|NA|TRBV19|TRBJ1-1
CASSAAGGGTEAFF
TGTGCCAGTAGTGCCGCCGGGGGGGGTACTGAAGCTTTCTTT
>NA|NA|TRBV7-3|TRBJ2-3
CASSFSGTSTDTQYF
TGTGCCAGCAGCTTTAGCGGCACTAGCACAGATACGCAGTATTTT
>NA|TRBD2|TRBV6-5|TRBJ2-7
CASRREGLDYEQYF
TGTGCCAGTAGACGGGAGGGCCTCGACTACGAGCAGTACTTC
>NA|TRBD2|TRBV10-3|TRBJ2-7
CAAGRLAGGREQYF
TGTGCCGCGGGCAGACTAGCGGGAGGGCGAGAGCAGTACTTC
>NA|NA|TRBV7-2|TRBJ2-7
CASSLEGATYYEQYF
TGTGCCAGCAGCTTAGAAGGGGCCACTTACTACGAGCAGTACTTC
>NA|NA|TRBV5-1|TRBJ1-5
CASSVGEDGNQPQHF
TGCGCCAGCAGCGTTGGAGAGGATGGCAATCAGCCCCAGCATTTT
>NA|TRBD2|TRBV11-2|TRBJ2-1
CASSFVAGGPGEQFF
TGTGCCAGCAGCTTTGTTGCGGGGGGCCCGGGTGAGCAGTTCTTC
>NA|NA|TRBV7-2|TRBJ2-7
CASSRGHRTVSYEQYF
TGTGCCAGCAGCCGCGGGCACCGGACGGTCTCCTACGAGCAGTACTTC
>NA|NA|TRBV7-8|TRBJ2-7
CASSLAPDSRYEQYF
TGTGCCAGCAGCTTAGCACCGGACAGCCGTTACGAGCAGTACTTC
>NA|TRBD1|TRBV19|TRBJ1-2
CASRGDRSNYGYTF
TGTGCCAGTAGGGGGGACAGATCTAACTATGGCTACACCTTC
>NA|TRBD1|TRBV7-3|TRBJ1-1
CASSLGTGATEAFF
TGTGCCAGCAGCCTCGGCACAGGGGCCACTGAAGCTTTCTTT
>once|TRBD2|TRBV7-9|TRBJ2-3
CASGTSNVDTQYF
TGTGCCAGCGGGACTAGCAATGTAGATACGCAGTATTTT
>NA|TRBD1|TRBV19|TRBJ1-2
CASSNRGLPTYGYTF
TGTGCCAGTAGCAACAGGGGCCTCCCCACCTATGGCTACACCTTC
>NA|NA|TRBV28|TRBJ1-5
CASKTGVRNQPQHF
TGTGCCAGCAAGACGGGGGTACGCAATCAGCCCCAGCATTTT
>NA|NA|TRBV9|TRBJ2-1
CASSVEGRGSSSYNEQFF
TGTGCCAGCAGCGTAGAGGGCCGGGGGAGCAGCTCCTACAATGAGCAGTTCTTC
>NA|NA|TRBV6-5|TRBJ1-2
CASSYSTGLGYGYTF
TGTGCCAGCAGTTACTCGACCGGACTAGGCTATGGCTACACCTTC
>NA|NA|TRBV5-6|TRBJ1-2
CASSLAGSEEGYTF
TGTGCCAGCAGCTTGGCCGGGAGTGAAGAAGGCTACACCTTC
>few|TRBD1|TRBV6-5|TRBJ1-6
CASSSRDRVNSPLHF
TGTGCCAGCAGTTCCCGGGACAGGGTCAATTCACCCCTCCACTTT
>NA|TRBD2|TRBV29-1|TRBJ2-1
CSVVPGGGYNEQFF
TGCAGCGTTGTGCCGGGAGGCGGTTACAATGAGCAGTTCTTC
>NA|TRBD1|TRBV12-3/TRBV12-4|TRBJ1-4
CASRRGVGEKLFF
TGTGCCAGCCGCAGGGGGGTGGGGGAAAAACTGTTTTTT
>NA|TRBD1|TRBV4-2|TRBJ2-3
CASSLRPGQEYTDTQYF
TGTGCCAGCAGCCTACGTCCCGGACAGGAGTACACAGATACGCAGTATTTT
>few|TRBD2|TRBV3-1/TRBV3-2|TRBJ2-3
CASSHIPGLQYF
TGTGCCAGCAGCCATATACCGGGACTACAGTATTTT
>NA|NA|TRBV6-5|TRBJ1-2
CASSPPDRLYGYTF
TGTGCCAGCAGTCCACCCGACAGGCTATATGGCTACACCTTC
>NA|NA|TRBV5-1|TRBJ2-1
CASKADSSLSRFF
TGCGCCAGCAAAGCGGATTCTTCCCTGTCCAGGTTCTTC
>NA|TRBD1|TRBV27|TRBJ1-1
CVSIDRVNTEAFF
TGTGTCTCAATCGACAGGGTGAACACTGAAGCTTTCTTT
>NA|TRBD2|TRBV9|TRBJ2-2
CASTRTSGSNTGELFF
TGTGCCAGCACCAGGACTAGCGGGAGCAACACCGGGGAGCTGTTTTTT
>NA|NA|TRBV28|TRBJ1-5
CASSKLDRINQPQHF
TGTGCCAGCAGTAAATTAGACAGGATTAATCAGCCCCAGCATTTT
>NA|NA|TRBV7-5|TRBJ1-4
CARSFNREIGEKLFF
TGTGCCAGAAGCTTTAACAGGGAGATAGGTGAAAAACTGTTTTTT
>NA|TRBD1|TRBV6-5|TRBJ1-6
CASSYRRTGSNSPLHF
TGTGCCAGCAGTTACCGACGGACAGGGTCAAATTCACCCCTCCACTTT
>NA|TRBD1|TRBV19|TRBJ1-5
CASSGTGRNQPQHF
TGTGCCAGTAGTGGGACAGGTCGCAATCAGCCCCAGCATTTT
>NA|TRBD2|TRBV3-1/TRBV3-2|TRBJ2-1
CASSHTGGVDEQFF
TGTGCCAGCAGCCATACGGGAGGGGTCGATGAGCAGTTCTTC
>NA|TRBD1|TRBV11-2|TRBJ2-2
CASSHSFRDRGTGELFF
TGTGCCAGCAGCCACTCATTTCGGGACAGGGGAACCGGGGAGCTGTTTTTT
>few|TRBD1|TRBV3-1/TRBV3-2|TRBJ1-6
CATRDSYYNSPLHF
TGTGCCACCCGGGACAGCTACTATAATTCACCCCTCCACTTT
>NA|TRBD1|TRBV9|TRBJ1-1
CASSVTGGTPEAFF
TGTGCCAGCAGCGTGACAGGGGGGACTCCTGAAGCTTTCTTT
>NA|TRBD2|TRBV7-6|TRBJ2-7
CASSPYGGGPYEQYF
TGTGCCAGCAGCCCCTACGGGGGAGGGCCTTACGAGCAGTACTTC
>few|NA|TRBV27|TRBJ1-1
CASRAYGVNTEAFF
TGTGCCAGCAGGGCCTACGGGGTGAACACTGAAGCTTTCTTT